Reported below is one T cell receptor beta chain. Its antigen is undetermined. This sample is drawn from a study of blood T cells in healthy people across ages. Combining a sample-barcoded 5' primer with a J-beta primer mix, a second PCR ran for roughly 6 to 12 cycles. TCRdb re-called the 5' RACE reads with MiXCR, one entry per CDR3 protein. The table shows about a million distinct CDR3 sequences, with roughly two fifths occurring only once. Study results and caveats: Compared with aged donors, long-lived donors showed fewer expanded clones, suggesting selection.

Germline CDR1 reads SNHLY; CDR2 reads FYNNEI. The CDR3 spans 13 residues. Trimming took 10 bases from V and 4 from J, leaving 14 bases between them. The clonotype was recovered from a young man in good health. The chain is built from TRBV2 and TRBJ2-1; D may be TRBD1 (6 bases). Sequencing was carried out using blood. The CDR3 DNA reads TGTGCCACTACAATTGGACAGTACAATGAGCAGTTCTTC. Translation: CATTIGQYNEQFF.